This T cell receptor (beta chain) originates from a study of blood T cells in healthy people across ages. Unmatched junction bases numbered 5, after V lost 5 bases and J lost 6 bases. The CDR3 is made up of 14 amino acids. CDR1 is SGHAT and CDR2 is FQDESV in the germline V gene (reference sequence). The use of a sample-barcoded 5' primer and a J-beta primer mix characterized a second PCR of about 7 to 12 cycles. TCRdb re-analysed the 5' RACE reads in MiXCR, keeping a single row per CDR3 protein. Of about 1.6 million distinct CDR3 sequences in the sample, roughly a third were seen once. Study findings and constraints: Conclusively comparing naive with antigen-experienced cells was impossible with unsorted PBMCs.

This clonotype was seen ten or more times. Its antigen is still unknown. This TCR came from a woman in her twenties or thirties in good health. The chain joins TRBV11-1 to TRBJ2-1, with 9 nucleotides matching TRBD1. The sample consisted of blood. CDR3 loop: CASSTGTGSNEQFF. DNA for the CDR3: TGTGCCAGCAGCACAGGGACAGGGTCCAATGAGCAGTTCTTC.